The T cell receptor (beta chain) described here comes from a study of blood T cell repertoires in COVID-19. Study overall: Specimens from acute and convalescent COVID-19 originated in the United States, Italy and Spain. In each case, the material was cDNA or gDNA derived from T cells, B-cell-depleted T cells, or PBMCs.

V was shortened by 4 bases and J by 2 bases, with 10 bases between the two germline ends. The CDR3 covers 14 residues. Germline loops: CDR1 MRHNA, CDR2 SNTAGT. Per the original data handling: Cell counts per sample came from amplifying reference gene primers. TCRdb's table, derived via immunoSEQ multiplex PCR, lists solely in-frame clones and lacks some. For V, J and clone size, that table is used; D and trimming come from the DNA. The sample carries a few hundred thousand clones, 89% recorded once. The TCR originated in a young man who had recovered from COVID-19. The V gene is TRBV6-4, the J gene TRBJ2-3, with D possibly matching TRBD2 (6 bases). Sample: peripheral blood. The chain's CDR3 is CASSGGGNTDTQYF. DNA for the CDR3: TGTGCCAGCAGTGGTGGAGGGAACACAGATACGCAGTATTTT.